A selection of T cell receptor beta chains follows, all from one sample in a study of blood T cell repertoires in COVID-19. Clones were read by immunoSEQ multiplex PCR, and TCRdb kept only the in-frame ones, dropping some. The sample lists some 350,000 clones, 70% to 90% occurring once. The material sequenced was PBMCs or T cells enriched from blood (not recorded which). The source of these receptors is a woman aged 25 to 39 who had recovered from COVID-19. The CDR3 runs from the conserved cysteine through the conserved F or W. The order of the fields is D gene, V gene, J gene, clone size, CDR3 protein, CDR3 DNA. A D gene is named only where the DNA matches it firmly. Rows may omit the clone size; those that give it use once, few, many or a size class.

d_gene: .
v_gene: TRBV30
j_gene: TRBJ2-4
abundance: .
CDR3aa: CAWSVSKEAKNIQYF
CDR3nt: TGTGCCTGGAGTGTAAGCAAGGAGGCCAAAAACATTCAGTACTTC

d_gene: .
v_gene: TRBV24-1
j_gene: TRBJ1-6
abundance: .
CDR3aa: CATSDLADSPLHF
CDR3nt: TGTGCCACCAGTGATTTAGCCGATTCACCCCTCCACTTT

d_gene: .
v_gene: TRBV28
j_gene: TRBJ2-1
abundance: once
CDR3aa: CASSFGKTESSYNEQFF
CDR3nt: TGTGCCAGCAGTTTCGGAAAGACGGAGAGCTCCTACAATGAGCAGTTCTTC

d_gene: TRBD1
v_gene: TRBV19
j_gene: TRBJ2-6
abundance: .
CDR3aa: CASSTRGPGANVLTF
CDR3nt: TGTGCCAGTAGTACCAGGGGGCCGGGGGCCAACGTCCTGACTTTC

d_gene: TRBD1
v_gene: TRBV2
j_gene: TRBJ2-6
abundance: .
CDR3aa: CASRGDRAGANVLTF
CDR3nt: TGTGCCAGCAGAGGCGACAGGGCGGGGGCCAACGTCCTGACTTTC

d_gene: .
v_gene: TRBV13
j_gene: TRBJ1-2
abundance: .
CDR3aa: CASSLRVNYGYTF
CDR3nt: TGTGCCAGCAGCTTACGGGTTAACTATGGCTACACCTTC

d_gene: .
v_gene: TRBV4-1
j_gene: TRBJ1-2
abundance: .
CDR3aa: CASSQEWDNRNYGYTF
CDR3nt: TGCGCCAGCAGCCAAGAATGGGACAATAGGAACTATGGCTACACCTTC

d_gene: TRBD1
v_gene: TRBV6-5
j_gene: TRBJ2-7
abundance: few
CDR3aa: CASSYHMQGVQYF
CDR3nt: TGTGCCAGCAGTTACCACATGCAGGGGGTCCAGTACTTC

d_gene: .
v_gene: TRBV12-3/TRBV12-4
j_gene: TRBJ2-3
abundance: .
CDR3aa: CASSLRGGYTQYF
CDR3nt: TGTGCCAGCAGTTTAAGGGGGGGTTATACGCAGTATTTT

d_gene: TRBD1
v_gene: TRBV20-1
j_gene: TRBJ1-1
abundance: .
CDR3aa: CSASRGLGSTEAFF
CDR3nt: TGCAGTGCTAGTAGGGGGCTGGGAAGCACTGAAGCTTTCTTT

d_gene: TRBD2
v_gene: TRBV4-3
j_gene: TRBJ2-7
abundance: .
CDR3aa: CASSQDLASGFSYEQYF
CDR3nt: TGCGCCAGCAGCCAAGATTTGGCTAGCGGGTTTTCCTACGAGCAGTACTTC